This is a list of T cell receptor beta chains from one sample in a study of identifying expanded T cells in peripheral blood. This table comes from immunoSEQ multiplex PCR, and its TCRdb copy is limited to in-frame clones, with some not included. The table has around 130,000 clones, 70% to 90% seen once. Sequenced sample: blood. The receptors were sampled from a person aged 18 to 69 in good health. CDR3s include the opening cysteine and the closing phenylalanine or tryptophan. Each record gives: J gene, D gene, clone size, V gene, CDR3 DNA, CDR3 protein. D genes are given only for firm matches. Where a row states a size, it is once, few, many or the class of an expanded clone; other rows omit it.

TRBJ2-3 TRBD2 . TRBV11-2 TGTGCCAGCAGCCCGGTAGCGGGGGGGCCAGATACGCAGTATTTT CASSPVAGGPDTQYF
TRBJ2-7 . . TRBV4-1 TGCGCCAGCAGCCAAGCACAGGCCAGGAGGGATCACGAGCAGTACTTC CASSQAQARRDHEQYF
TRBJ1-3 . . TRBV7-9 TGTGCCAGCAGCCATGCGGGGGGTGGAAACACCATATATTTT CASSHAGGGNTIYF
TRBJ2-2 TRBD2 . TRBV7-7 TGTGCCAGCAGCTTGGCGGGAGGGAACACCGGGGAGCTGTTTTTT CASSLAGGNTGELFF
TRBJ2-4 TRBD2 once TRBV5-8 TGTGCCAGCAGCCGGGGGGGGGCCAAAAACATTCAGTACTTC CASSRGGAKNIQYF
TRBJ2-2 . once TRBV5-1 TGCGCCAGCAGCCAACTAGTATCCGGGGAGCTGTTTTTT CASSQLVSGELFF
TRBJ2-5 . . TRBV18 TGTGCCAGCTCACCACGGAGCCCAGGGGACCAAGAGACCCAGTACTTC CASSPRSPGDQETQYF
TRBJ2-3 TRBD2 . TRBV28 TGTGCCAGCAGTTTTGGCGGGAGGGGCACAGATACGCAGTATTTT CASSFGGRGTDTQYF
TRBJ2-7 . . TRBV2 TGTGCCAGCAGTGAACAGCTTGGGGAAAAGCCCCTACACGAGCAGTACTTC CASSEQLGEKPLHEQYF
TRBJ2-3 . . TRBV29-1 TGCAGCGTTTGGGGGGCAGATACGCAGTATTTT CSVWGADTQYF
TRBJ2-7 TRBD1 . TRBV6-9 TGTGCCAGCAGGTACCGGACAGGGGACTACGAGCAGTACTTC CASRYRTGDYEQYF
TRBJ2-1 TRBD2 . TRBV2 TGTGCCAGCAGTGATAGCGGGGGGGTCTCCTACAATGAGCAGTTCTTC CASSDSGGVSYNEQFF
TRBJ1-5 TRBD1 few TRBV7-9 TGTGCCAGCAGCACCGGACAGGTTAACAATCAGCCCCAGCATTTT CASSTGQVNNQPQHF
TRBJ2-2 . . TRBV28 TGTGCCAGCAGTTTATCGATCGCGGGGCAGACCGGGGAGCTGTTTTTT CASSLSIAGQTGELFF
TRBJ2-3 TRBD2 . TRBV16 TGTGCCAGCAGCCAATCAGCGGGACTAGCGGGAGTAGGCACAGATACGCAGTATTTT CASSQSAGLAGVGTDTQYF
TRBJ2-1 . . TRBV29-1 TGCAGCGTGGGCCTGGGACCAAGCTCCTACAATGAGCAGTTCTTC CSVGLGPSSYNEQFF
TRBJ2-5 . . TRBV28 TGTGCCAGCAGTGAAGGGGTCGAGACCCAGTACTTC CASSEGVETQYF
TRBJ1-1 . once TRBV2 TGTGCCAGCAGTGAGCTGCGGGGGCCGATTGAAGCTTTCTTT CASSELRGPIEAFF
TRBJ2-7 . . TRBV6-5 TGTGCCAGCAGTTCGGCTGAAAGCTCCTACGAGCAGTACTTC CASSSAESSYEQYF
TRBJ2-1 . . TRBV30 TGTGCCTGGAGTGTACGAGGTCCTGACGAGCAGTTCTTC CAWSVRGPDEQFF
TRBJ1-1 . . TRBV5-1 TGCGCCAGCGCCCTTGTGTTGGAGTCCGAAGCTTTCTTT CASALVLESEAFF
TRBJ2-7 . few TRBV7-8 TGTGCCAGCAGCTTAGTTCCAGGGGAGGACGAGCAGTACTTC CASSLVPGEDEQYF
TRBJ2-3 TRBD2 . TRBV9 TGTGCCAGCGCGAGCGGGAGGGCCGTAATAGATACGCAGTATTTT CASASGRAVIDTQYF
TRBJ2-7 . once TRBV5-6 TGTGCCAGCAGCTTGGCCGTAGTCTACGAGCAGTACTTC CASSLAVVYEQYF
TRBJ1-2 . . TRBV7-9 TGTGCCAGCAGCTTACCCGAGCCTCAGGCCCAGAAGCGGGGCTACACCTTC CASSLPEPQAQKRGYTF
TRBJ1-6 . . TRBV7-2 TGTGCCAGCAGCTCCAGGGTCGGTAATTCACCCCTCCACTTT CASSSRVGNSPLHF
TRBJ2-1 . . TRBV10-3 TGTGCCACCGCCCAGGAGGGCAACTCCTACAATGAGCAGTTCTTC CATAQEGNSYNEQFF
TRBJ1-5 . . TRBV5-6 TGTGCCAGCAGCGCGTTGAACGGGGATCAGCCCCAGCATTTT CASSALNGDQPQHF
TRBJ2-3 TRBD2 . TRBV7-2 TGTGCCAGCAGCTTCGGGACTAACACAGATACGCAGTATTTT CASSFGTNTDTQYF
TRBJ1-1 . . TRBV7-8 TGTGCCAGCAGCTTATGGGGAGGGGATATGAACACTGAAGCTTTCTTT CASSLWGGDMNTEAFF
TRBJ2-7 . . TRBV18 TGTGCCAGCTCACAGGGGGAGTCCTACGAGCAGTACTTC CASSQGESYEQYF
TRBJ1-5 . . TRBV28 TGTGCCAGCAGTTCCCCAAATCAGCCCCAGCATTTT CASSSPNQPQHF
TRBJ2-5 . . TRBV4-3 TGCGCCAGCAGCCAAGGGGTTAGTGGGGAGACCCAGTACTTC CASSQGVSGETQYF
TRBJ2-3 . once TRBV18 TGTGCCAGCTCACCAGCAACAGATACGCAGTATTTT CASSPATDTQYF
TRBJ1-5 . few TRBV9 TGTGCCAGCAGCGAGGCGGCAGGCAATCAGCCCCAGCATTTT CASSEAAGNQPQHF
TRBJ2-1 TRBD1 . TRBV6-6 TGTGCCAGCAGCAGGGACAGGGGTGAGCAGTTCTTC CASSRDRGEQFF
TRBJ1-4 TRBD1 . TRBV2 TGTGCCAGCAGCGCACAGGGGGCGTCAGCTAATGAAAAACTGTTTTTT CASSAQGASANEKLFF
TRBJ1-5 . . TRBV28 TGTGCCAGCAGTTTTTTAGAGGGGGACAATCAGCCCCAGCATTTT CASSFLEGDNQPQHF
TRBJ1-1 . . TRBV19 TGTGCCAGTACCAACAGGATCACTGAAGCTTTCTTT CASTNRITEAFF
TRBJ2-7 . . TRBV2 TGTGCCAGCAGTGACGAACAGGTATGGGATGACGAGCAGTACTTC CASSDEQVWDDEQYF
TRBJ2-3 . . TRBV11-2 TGTGCCAGCAGCTTACAGGACTCTTCCACAGATACGCAGTATTTT CASSLQDSSTDTQYF
TRBJ2-5 . . TRBV20-1 TGCAGTGCTAGAAGGTTAGAGACCCAGTACTTC CSARRLETQYF
TRBJ2-2 . . TRBV9 TGTGCCAGCAGCACACAAAGCACGACAACCGGGGAGCTGTTTTTT CASSTQSTTTGELFF
TRBJ2-7 . . TRBV27 TGTGCCAGCAGTTTTAAGGAGGGATACGAGCAGTACTTC CASSFKEGYEQYF
TRBJ1-2 . . TRBV19 TGTGCCAGTAGTATGTTGTCAGGGAGGAACTATGGCTACACCTTC CASSMLSGRNYGYTF
TRBJ1-1 . . TRBV7-2 TGTGCCAGCAGCCCGGGCCCCAACACTGAAGCTTTCTTT CASSPGPNTEAFF
TRBJ2-5 . few TRBV6-5 TGTGCCAGCAGTTATGGGCCCCAAGAGACCCAGTACTTC CASSYGPQETQYF
TRBJ2-3 . . TRBV6-5 TGTGCCAGCAGATCACAGGGAAACTGGGCAGATACGCAGTATTTT CASRSQGNWADTQYF